This TCR beta chain was obtained from a study of T cells in localized non-small cell lung cancer (dated by TCRdb to the early 2020s). Looking at the study overall: The study analyzed T cell repertoires of approximately 240 early-stage NSCLC patients, comparing tumors and uninvolved tumor-adjacent lungs. All 240 or so NSCLC patients in the cohort were treatment-naive and had localized lung tumors that were resected. A mean age of around 66 years was recorded for the NSCLC patients, of whom more than 120 were male and some 99 were female.

TCR beta CDR3 regions were sequenced from DNA using the immunoSEQ Assay. The authors processed their data as follows. T cell density was computed as TCR beta template counts normalized to usable DNA estimated by amplifying housekeeping genes. Richness was estimated with the preseqR package, extrapolating to 400,000 templates for PBMC samples and 120,000 templates for tissue samples. Clonality was taken to be one minus Pielou's evenness. To identify tissue-enriched TCRs, differential abundance testing was run on productive amino-acid clonotypes with a minimum total count of 5 and an alpha of 0.1. The Jaccard Index and the Morisita Overlap Index were used to measure repertoire overlap between compartments. TCR beta CDR3s were clustered by GLIPH together with public tetramer-defined viral CDR3s, and at least three viral sequences plus V-gene enrichment were required for viral motifs. The clones in this table, taken by TCRdb from immuneACCESS, are in-frame only. Not every clone is retained; where verified, under half of the shortfall comes from an unresolved V gene, and the cause of the rest is unknown. That table is the source of V, J and clone size, and D and trimming were worked out from the DNA. The sample table shows roughly 13,000 clones, and about 86% are seen once. Of the sample, 50% to 75% is held by the ten largest clones.

A distance of 8 bases separates the germline ends of V and J, which lose 9 bases and 0 bases respectively. The CDR1 and CDR2 encoded by the germline V gene are MNHNS and SASEGT. The CDR3 numbers 12 residues from cysteine through phenylalanine. The entry retains the CDR3 DNA only, 36 bases that are in frame from base 1. The study at large found these results: A median of approximately 53 of the top 100 tumor clones turned up in the paired uninvolved adjacent lung, and roughly 30 of those clones also ranked among the top 100 of that same adjacent lung. Higher blood T cell density associated with longer overall survival, while higher adjacent-lung clonality associated with shorter survival. Because of the exploratory design, TCR variables were selected using unadjusted p-values without false-discovery rate correction. Uninvolved tumor-adjacent lung showed the highest T cell clonality, higher than tumor, which suggests more focused antigenic responses in the uninvolved tumor-adjacent lung. Multi-region tumor sequencing was not performed, so intratumor heterogeneity could not be excluded.

With regard to this clone: It lacks a known antigen. Per-nucleotide qualities are absent, and no much larger clonotype sits a single base away.

At diagnosis, tumor, uninvolved tumor-adjacent lung and peripheral blood were collected and then preserved as a mix of FFPE and fresh-frozen material. For TCR repertoire profiling, blood samples were analyzed in the form of peripheral blood mononuclear cells. The receptor was derived from a male donor older than 55 with stage III lung adenocarcinoma. The specimen comprised peripheral blood, sampled before any cancer treatment. This receptor chain uses TRBV6-1 and TRBJ1-1, with the D gene too uncertain to name. The DNA sequence is given as TGTGCCAGGACTATCGTGAACACTGAAGCTTTCTTT. This encodes CARTIVNTEAFF.